The rows below give T cell receptor beta chains drawn from one sample of a study of blood T cell repertoires in COVID-19. Assay used: immunoSEQ multiplex PCR; TCRdb lists only in-frame clones, some missing. The sample has under 300,000 clones, less than 90% seen once. Sequenced sample: peripheral blood. The receptors originated from a man aged 55 to 70 with acute or convalescent COVID-19. Each CDR3 is given with its conserved first and last residue. Each record gives: V gene, D gene, clone size, J gene, CDR3 protein, CDR3 DNA. The D gene is left open where the match is weak. Clone size, where shown, is once, few, many, or a class for clones that have expanded.

TRBV7-8	TRBD2	-	TRBJ2-1	CASRPNGGRYEQFF	TGTGCCAGCAGACCTAACGGGGGGAGGTATGAGCAGTTCTTC
TRBV7-8	TRBD2	-	TRBJ2-2	CASSLGLAGPNTGELFF	TGTGCCAGCAGCCTTGGACTAGCGGGACCGAACACCGGGGAGCTGTTTTTT
TRBV19	TRBD1	-	TRBJ1-6	CASSRADRGGNSPLHF	TGTGCCAGTAGTAGGGCCGACAGGGGTGGAAATTCACCCCTCCACTTT
TRBV9	TRBD2	-	TRBJ2-5	CASSATGTSGKVQETQYF	TGTGCCAGCAGCGCCACCGGGACTAGCGGGAAGGTTCAAGAGACCCAGTACTTC
TRBV19	TRBD2	once	TRBJ2-3	CASSIRGTSGRGSTDTQYF	TGTGCCAGTAGTATAAGGGGGACTAGCGGGAGGGGTAGCACAGATACGCAGTATTTT
TRBV27	TRBD2	-	TRBJ2-1	CASLPSGIYNEQFF	TGTGCCAGCTTACCTAGCGGGATTTACAATGAGCAGTTCTTC
TRBV18	TRBD1	-	TRBJ2-4	CASSRPSTGGAKNIQYF	TGTGCCAGCTCACGGCCCTCGACAGGGGGTGCCAAAAACATTCAGTACTTC
TRBV30	-	-	TRBJ1-2	CAWSHGSQYGYTF	TGTGCCTGGAGTCACGGGTCCCAATATGGCTACACCTTC
TRBV7-2	-	-	TRBJ2-1	CASSLAATRSNEQFF	TGTGCCAGCAGCTTAGCTGCCACTCGGTCCAATGAGCAGTTCTTC
TRBV9	TRBD1	-	TRBJ1-2	CASSRGDRGNDYGYTF	TGTGCCAGCAGCCGGGGCGACAGGGGAAACGACTATGGCTACACCTTC
TRBV12-3/TRBV12-4	-	-	TRBJ2-7	CASSGGGPYEQYF	TGTGCCAGCAGTGGGGGGGGCCCTTACGAGCAGTACTTC
TRBV9	TRBD1	-	TRBJ1-1	CASSVAPGQGRGAEAFF	TGTGCCAGCAGCGTAGCCCCGGGACAGGGGAGAGGTGCTGAAGCTTTCTTT
TRBV20-1	TRBD1	-	TRBJ2-2	CSASRQGVNTGELFF	TGCAGTGCTAGTCGGCAGGGGGTAAACACCGGGGAGCTGTTTTTT
TRBV5-6	-	-	TRBJ2-7	CASSSGQNYEQYF	TGTGCCAGCAGCTCTGGACAAAACTACGAGCAGTACTTC
TRBV9	TRBD1	-	TRBJ2-7	CASSLRDRGYEQYF	TGTGCCAGCAGCCTCCGGGACAGGGGTTACGAGCAGTACTTC
TRBV9	TRBD2	once	TRBJ2-3	CASSVAAGGGDTQYF	TGTGCCAGCAGCGTAGCAGCGGGAGGGGGAGATACGCAGTATTTT
TRBV12-3/TRBV12-4	-	-	TRBJ1-2	CASSLAFIYGYTF	TGTGCCAGCAGTTTGGCCTTTATCTATGGCTACACCTTC
TRBV19	TRBD2	-	TRBJ2-2	CATSRWGGTGELFF	TGTGCCACCTCCCGGTGGGGGGGGACCGGGGAGCTGTTTTTT
TRBV20-1	-	-	TRBJ2-5	CSASRDNGETQYF	TGCAGTGCTAGTCGAGACAACGGAGAGACCCAGTACTTC
TRBV19	-	-	TRBJ1-5	CASNPGWDQPQHF	TGTGCCAGTAATCCAGGTTGGGATCAGCCCCAGCATTTT
TRBV7-2	-	few	TRBJ1-3	CASSFGNTGAGNTIYF	TGTGCCAGCAGCTTTGGTAATACAGGAGCTGGAAACACCATATATTTT
TRBV24-1	-	-	TRBJ1-1	CATRGPEGNTEAFF	TGTGCCACCAGGGGGCCCGAAGGCAACACTGAAGCTTTCTTT
TRBV7-8	-	-	TRBJ2-7	CASSVTVEQYF	TGTGCCAGCAGCGTGACAGTCGAGCAGTACTTC
TRBV9	TRBD1	-	TRBJ2-3	CASSLSTGTTQYF	TGTGCCAGCAGCCTTTCGACAGGGACCACGCAGTATTTT
TRBV7-8	-	-	TRBJ2-7	CASSSTTGEQYF	TGTGCCAGCAGCTCAACAACGGGGGAGCAGTACTTC
TRBV6-5	-	-	TRBJ1-6	CASSYEVRDSPLHF	TGTGCCAGCAGTTACGAGGTCAGGGATTCACCCCTCCACTTT
TRBV3-1/TRBV3-2	-	-	TRBJ2-2	CASSHQGQGRGELFF	TGTGCCAGCAGCCACCAGGGGCAGGGCCGAGGGGAGCTGTTTTTT
TRBV30	-	-	TRBJ1-6	CAWKMEESPLHF	TGTGCCTGGAAAATGGAGGAATCACCCCTCCACTTT
TRBV5-6	-	-	TRBJ2-3	CASSVGGGATDTQYF	TGTGCCAGCAGCGTGGGGGGTGGGGCCACAGATACGCAGTATTTT
TRBV14	TRBD2	-	TRBJ2-1	CASSRPGLAGYNEQFF	TGTGCCAGCAGCCGTCCGGGACTAGCGGGCTACAATGAGCAGTTCTTC
TRBV19	TRBD1	-	TRBJ1-1	CASRTPRQGAGENTEAFF	TGTGCCAGTAGGACCCCGAGACAGGGGGCTGGGGAGAACACTGAAGCTTTCTTT
TRBV19	TRBD2	few	TRBJ2-2	CASSEGLGATGELFF	TGTGCCAGTAGTGAGGGACTAGGGGCCACCGGGGAGCTGTTTTTT
TRBV19	TRBD1	-	TRBJ2-7	CASSSVPGQHSSYEQYF	TGTGCCAGTAGTAGCGTTCCGGGACAGCATAGCTCCTACGAGCAGTACTTC
TRBV3-1/TRBV3-2	TRBD2	-	TRBJ2-1	CASSQAVLAYNEQFF	TGTGCCAGCAGCCAAGCCGTACTAGCGTATAATGAGCAGTTCTTC
TRBV4-2	-	-	TRBJ2-2	CASSLERGYTGELFF	TGTGCCAGCAGCCTGGAAAGAGGGTACACCGGGGAGCTGTTTTTT
TRBV5-1	TRBD1	-	TRBJ2-2	CASTLDRANTGELFF	TGCGCCAGCACCTTGGACAGGGCGAACACCGGGGAGCTGTTTTTT